This entry features one T cell receptor beta chain sequence. This sample stems from a study of T cells expressing NK-cell markers. This CDR3 comprises 16 residues. Germline loops: CDR1 MGHRA, CDR2 YSYEKL. TCRdb reworked the 5' RACE reads into one entry per CDR3 protein, no DNA. With about 460,000 distinct CDR3 sequences in the sample, the ten largest clones hold more than 1.4%. The chain couples TRBV4-1 to TRBJ2-7; the TRBD2 assignment by TCRdb is unverifiable without DNA. This clonotype originated in a woman in her 50s in good health. What was sequenced was blood T cells: a sorted CD56 or NKG2C T cell subset, CD4+ or CD8+ T cells, or bulk PBMC T cells (not recorded which). CDR3 amino acids: CASSQTPGLATGEQYF.